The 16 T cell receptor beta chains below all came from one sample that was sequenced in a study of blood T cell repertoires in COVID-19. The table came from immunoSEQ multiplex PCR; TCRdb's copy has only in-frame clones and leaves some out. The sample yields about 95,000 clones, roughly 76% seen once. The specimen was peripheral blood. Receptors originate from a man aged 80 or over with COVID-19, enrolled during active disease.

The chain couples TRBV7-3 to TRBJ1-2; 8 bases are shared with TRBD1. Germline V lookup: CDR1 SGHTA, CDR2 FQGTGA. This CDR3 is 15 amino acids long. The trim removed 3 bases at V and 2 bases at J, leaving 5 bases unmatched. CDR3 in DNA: TGTGCCAGCAGCTTCGGGACAGGACCAAACTATGGCTACACCTTC. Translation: CASSFGTGPNYGYTF.

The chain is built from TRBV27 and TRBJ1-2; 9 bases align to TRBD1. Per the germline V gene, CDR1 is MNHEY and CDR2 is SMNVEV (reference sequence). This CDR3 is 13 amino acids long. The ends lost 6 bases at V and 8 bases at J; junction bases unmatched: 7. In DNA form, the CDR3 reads TGTGCCAGCAGCAGGGACAGGGTAAGAGGCTACACCTTC. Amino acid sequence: CASSRDRVRGYTF.

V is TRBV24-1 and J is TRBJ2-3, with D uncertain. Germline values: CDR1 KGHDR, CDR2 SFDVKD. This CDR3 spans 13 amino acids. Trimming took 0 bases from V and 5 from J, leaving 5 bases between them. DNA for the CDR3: TGTGCCACCAGTGATTTGAACAAAGATACGCAGTATTTT. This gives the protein CATSDLNKDTQYF.

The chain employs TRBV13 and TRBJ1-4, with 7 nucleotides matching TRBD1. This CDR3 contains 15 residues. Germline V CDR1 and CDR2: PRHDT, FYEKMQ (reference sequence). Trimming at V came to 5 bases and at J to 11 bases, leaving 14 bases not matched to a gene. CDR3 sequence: CASSPPGQKTFKLFF. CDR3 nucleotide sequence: TGTGCCAGCAGCCCACCGGGACAGAAGACGTTTAAACTGTTTTTT.

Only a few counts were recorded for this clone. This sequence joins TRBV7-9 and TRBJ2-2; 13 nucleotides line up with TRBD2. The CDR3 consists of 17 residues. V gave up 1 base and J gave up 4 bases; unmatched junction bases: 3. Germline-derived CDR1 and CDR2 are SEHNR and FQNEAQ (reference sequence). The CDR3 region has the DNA TGTGCCAGCAGCTTAGGACTAGCGGGAGGCCTCACCGGGGAGCTGTTTTTT. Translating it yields CASSLGLAGGLTGELFF.

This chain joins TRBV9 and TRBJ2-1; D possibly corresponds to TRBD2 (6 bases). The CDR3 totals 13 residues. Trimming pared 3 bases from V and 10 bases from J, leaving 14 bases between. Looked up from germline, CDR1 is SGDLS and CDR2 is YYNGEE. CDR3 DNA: TGTGCCAGCAGCGCGCGACTAGTAAGCGAGCAGTTCTTC. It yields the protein CASSARLVSEQFF.

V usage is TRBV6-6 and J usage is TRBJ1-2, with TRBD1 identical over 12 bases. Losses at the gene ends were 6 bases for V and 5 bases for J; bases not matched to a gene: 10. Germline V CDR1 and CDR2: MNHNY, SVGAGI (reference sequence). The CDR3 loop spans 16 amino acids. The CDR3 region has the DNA TGTGCCAGCAGCGAACCGGGACAGGGGGCGGGGTATGGCTACACCTTC. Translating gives CASSEPGQGAGYGYTF.

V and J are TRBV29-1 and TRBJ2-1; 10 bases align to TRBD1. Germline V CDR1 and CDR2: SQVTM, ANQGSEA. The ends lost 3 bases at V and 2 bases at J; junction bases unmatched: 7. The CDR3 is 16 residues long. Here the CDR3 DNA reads TGCAGCGTTGAGAGACCGGGACAGGGGACCTACAATGAGCAGTTCTTC. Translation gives CSVERPGQGTYNEQFF.

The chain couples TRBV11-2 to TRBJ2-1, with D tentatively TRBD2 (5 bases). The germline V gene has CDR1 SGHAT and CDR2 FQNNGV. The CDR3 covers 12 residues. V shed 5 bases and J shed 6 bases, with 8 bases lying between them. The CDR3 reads CASSPAGNEQFF. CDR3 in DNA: TGTGCCAGCAGCCCCGCGGGCAATGAGCAGTTCTTC.

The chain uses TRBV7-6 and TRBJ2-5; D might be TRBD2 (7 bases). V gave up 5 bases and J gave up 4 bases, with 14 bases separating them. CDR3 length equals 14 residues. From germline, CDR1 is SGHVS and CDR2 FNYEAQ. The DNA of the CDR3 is TGTGCCAGCAGCCTACAGGGAGGGGCAGAGACCCAGTACTTC. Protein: CASSLQGGAETQYF.

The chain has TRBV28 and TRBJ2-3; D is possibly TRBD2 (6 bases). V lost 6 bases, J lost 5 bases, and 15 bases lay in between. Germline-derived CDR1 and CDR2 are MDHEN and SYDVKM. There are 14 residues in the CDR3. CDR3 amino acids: CASSPSVGGDTQYF. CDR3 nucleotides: TGTGCCAGCAGCCCATCCGTGGGGGGAGATACGCAGTATTTT.

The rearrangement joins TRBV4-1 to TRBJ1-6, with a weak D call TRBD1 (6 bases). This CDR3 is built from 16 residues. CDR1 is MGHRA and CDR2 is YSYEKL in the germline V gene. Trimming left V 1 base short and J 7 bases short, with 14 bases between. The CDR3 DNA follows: TGCGCCAGCAGCCAAGTTGGGGGCTGGAGCAATTCACCCCTCCACTTT. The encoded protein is CASSQVGGWSNSPLHF.

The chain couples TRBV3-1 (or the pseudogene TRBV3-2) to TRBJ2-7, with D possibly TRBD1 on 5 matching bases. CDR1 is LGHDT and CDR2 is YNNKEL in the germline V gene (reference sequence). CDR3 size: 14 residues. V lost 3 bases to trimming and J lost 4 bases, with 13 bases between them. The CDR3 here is CASSQSHRNYEQYF. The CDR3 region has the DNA TGTGCCAGCAGCCAGAGTCACAGGAATTACGAGCAGTACTTC.

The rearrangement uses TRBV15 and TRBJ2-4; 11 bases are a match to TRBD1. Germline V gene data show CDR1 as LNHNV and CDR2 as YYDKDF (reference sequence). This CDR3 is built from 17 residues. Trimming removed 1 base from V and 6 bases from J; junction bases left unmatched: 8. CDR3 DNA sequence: TGTGCCACCAGCAGAGTAAGGACAGGGGGCTGGTTAAACATTCAGTACTTC. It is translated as CATSRVRTGGWLNIQYF.

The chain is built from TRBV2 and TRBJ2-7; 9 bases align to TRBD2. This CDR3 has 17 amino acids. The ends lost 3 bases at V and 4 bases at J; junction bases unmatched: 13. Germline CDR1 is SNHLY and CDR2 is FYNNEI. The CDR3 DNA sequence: TGTGCCAGCAGTGATCGTAGCGGGGGTACCCGGGTGTACGAGCAGTACTTC. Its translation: CASSDRSGGTRVYEQYF. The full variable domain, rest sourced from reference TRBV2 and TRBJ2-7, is EPEVTQTPSHQVTQMGQEVILRCVPISNHLYFYWYRQILGQKVEFLVSFYNNEISEKSEIFDDQFSVERPDGSNFTLKIRSTKLEDSAMYFCASSDRSGGTRVYEQYFGPGTRLTVT.

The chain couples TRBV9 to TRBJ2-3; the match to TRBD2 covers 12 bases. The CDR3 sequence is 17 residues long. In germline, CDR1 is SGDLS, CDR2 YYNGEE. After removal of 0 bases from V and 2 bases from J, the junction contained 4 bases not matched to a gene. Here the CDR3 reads CASSVGPSGRDTDTQYF. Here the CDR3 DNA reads TGTGCCAGCAGCGTAGGTCCTAGCGGGAGGGACACAGATACGCAGTATTTT.